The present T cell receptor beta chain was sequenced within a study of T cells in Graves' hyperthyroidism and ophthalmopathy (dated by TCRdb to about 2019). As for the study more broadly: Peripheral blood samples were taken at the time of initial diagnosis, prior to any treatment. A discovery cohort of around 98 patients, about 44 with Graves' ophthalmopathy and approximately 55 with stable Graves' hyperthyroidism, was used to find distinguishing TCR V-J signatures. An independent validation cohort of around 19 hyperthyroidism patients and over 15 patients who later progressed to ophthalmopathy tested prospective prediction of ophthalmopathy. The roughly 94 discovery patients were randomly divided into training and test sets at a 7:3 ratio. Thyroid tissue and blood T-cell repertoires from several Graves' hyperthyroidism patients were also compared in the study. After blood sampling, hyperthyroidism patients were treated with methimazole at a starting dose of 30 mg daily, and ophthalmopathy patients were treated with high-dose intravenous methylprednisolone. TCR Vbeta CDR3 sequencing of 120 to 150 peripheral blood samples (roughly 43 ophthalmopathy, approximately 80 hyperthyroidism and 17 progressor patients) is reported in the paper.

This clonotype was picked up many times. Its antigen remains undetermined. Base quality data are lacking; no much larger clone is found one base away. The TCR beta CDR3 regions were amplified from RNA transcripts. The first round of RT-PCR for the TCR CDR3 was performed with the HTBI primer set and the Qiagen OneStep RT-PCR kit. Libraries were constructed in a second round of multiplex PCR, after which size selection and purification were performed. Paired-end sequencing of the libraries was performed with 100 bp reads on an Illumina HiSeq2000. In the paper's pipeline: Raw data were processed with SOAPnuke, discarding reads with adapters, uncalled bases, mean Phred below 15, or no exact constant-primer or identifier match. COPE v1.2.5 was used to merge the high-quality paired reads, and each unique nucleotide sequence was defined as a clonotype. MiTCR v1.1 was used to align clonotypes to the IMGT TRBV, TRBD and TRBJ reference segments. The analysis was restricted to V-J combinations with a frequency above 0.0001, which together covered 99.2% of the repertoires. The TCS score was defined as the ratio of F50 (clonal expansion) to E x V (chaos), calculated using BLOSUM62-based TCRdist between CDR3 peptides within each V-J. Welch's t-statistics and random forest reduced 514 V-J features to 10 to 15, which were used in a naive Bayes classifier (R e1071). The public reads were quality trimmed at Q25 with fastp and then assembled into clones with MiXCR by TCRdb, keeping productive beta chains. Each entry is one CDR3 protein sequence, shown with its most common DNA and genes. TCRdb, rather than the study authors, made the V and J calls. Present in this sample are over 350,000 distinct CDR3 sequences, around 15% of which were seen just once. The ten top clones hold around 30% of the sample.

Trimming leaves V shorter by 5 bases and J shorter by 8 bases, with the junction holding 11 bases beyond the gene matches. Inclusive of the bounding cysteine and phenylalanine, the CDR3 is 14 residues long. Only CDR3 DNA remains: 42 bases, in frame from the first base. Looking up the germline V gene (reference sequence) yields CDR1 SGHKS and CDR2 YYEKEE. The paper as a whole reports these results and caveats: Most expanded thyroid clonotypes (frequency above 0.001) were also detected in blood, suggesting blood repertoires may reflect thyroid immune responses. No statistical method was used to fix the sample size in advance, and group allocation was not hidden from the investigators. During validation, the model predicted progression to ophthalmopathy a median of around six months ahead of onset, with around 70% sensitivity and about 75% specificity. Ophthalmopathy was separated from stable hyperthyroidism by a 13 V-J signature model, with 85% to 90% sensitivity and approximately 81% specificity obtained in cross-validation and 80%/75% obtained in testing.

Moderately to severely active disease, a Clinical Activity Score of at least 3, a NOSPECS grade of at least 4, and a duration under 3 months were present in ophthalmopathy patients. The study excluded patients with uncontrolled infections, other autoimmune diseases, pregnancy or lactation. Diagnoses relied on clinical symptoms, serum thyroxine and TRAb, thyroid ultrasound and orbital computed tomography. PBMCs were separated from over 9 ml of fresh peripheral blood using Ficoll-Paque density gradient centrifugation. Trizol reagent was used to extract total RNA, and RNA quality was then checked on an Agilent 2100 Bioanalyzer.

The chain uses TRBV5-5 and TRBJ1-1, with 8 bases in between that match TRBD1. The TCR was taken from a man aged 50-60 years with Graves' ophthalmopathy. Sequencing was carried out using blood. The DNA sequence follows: TGTGCCAGCAGTACTGTAGACAGGGGACCCGAAGCTTTCTTT. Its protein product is CASSTVDRGPEAFF. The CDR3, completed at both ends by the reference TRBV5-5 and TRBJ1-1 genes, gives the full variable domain DAGVTQSPTHLIKTRGQQVTLRCSPISGHKSVSWYQQVLGQGPQFIFQYYEKEERGRGNFPDRFSARQFPNYSSELNVNALLLGDSALYLCASSTVDRGPEAFFGQGTRLTVV.